The T cell receptor (beta chain) described here comes from a study of OX40 agonist ivuxolimab in advanced cancers. Regarding the complete study: Ivuxolimab, which targeted the costimulatory receptor OX40 (CD134), was an agonistic, fully human IgG2 monoclonal antibody. Intravenous ivuxolimab was administered to patients every 2 weeks at six dose levels: 0.01, 0.1, 0.3, 1.5, 3 and 10 mg/kg. Of the 52 patients in dose escalation, about 20 had hepatocellular carcinoma, around 15 had melanoma, 9 had renal cell carcinoma and 9 had head and neck cancer. A male proportion of nearly 85% and a mean age of around 60 years, ranging from 23 to 79, were recorded for the dose-escalation cohort. Patients were allowed to have had prior anti-PD-1, anti-PD-L1 or anti-CTLA-4 therapy, and approximately 40% of the dose-escalation patients had been treated with checkpoint inhibitors. Partial responses occurred in three dose-escalation patients, of whom one had hepatocellular carcinoma and two had cutaneous melanoma. The point of sequencing TCRbeta in the periphery was to test whether ivuxolimab changed TCR sequence diversity and drove clonal T-cell expansion. The paper covers the monotherapy dose-escalation part of the phase I ivuxolimab trial, which included N ≈ 57 patients.

The trial excluded patients who had a history of autoimmune disease or were on systemic immunosuppression. In every dose cohort, peripheral blood was drawn for TCR sequencing at baseline, cycle 4 day 1, and cycle 7 day 1. Samples came from an open-label, multicenter, first-in-human phase I dose-escalation trial of ivuxolimab. The trial enrolled adults with locally advanced or metastatic head and neck squamous cell, hepatocellular, melanoma or renal cell carcinoma. Before TCR sequencing, CD4+ and CD8+ T cells were separately sorted from peripheral blood. Details on this clone: The antigen it binds to is not known. Base qualities are not recorded, but no much larger clone differs from it by a single base.

What the research found in general, with its limitations: In partial responders in the 0.1-3.0 mg/kg groups, normalized peripheral clonal expansion was found to be among the lowest, especially among CD8+ T cells. The antigen specificity of the peripheral T cells that underwent clonal expansion was not determined. At doses from 0.1 to 3.0 mg/kg, clonal expansion was seen in both CD4+ and CD8+ blood T cells between baseline and week 6. Low levels of normalized T-cell clonal expansion were also seen in some patients who did not respond. After ivuxolimab, expanded clones were on average more numerous among CD8+ T cells than among CD4+ T cells.

Spanning cysteine to phenylalanine, the CDR3 consists of 15 amino acids. Kept here is only the CDR3 DNA, which spans 45 bases and is read in frame from base 1. V and J are trimmed by 4 bases and 6 bases, and the gene matches miss 10 bases of the junction. Taken from the germline V gene (reference sequence), the CDR1 and CDR2 loops are GTSNPN and SVGIG. For sequencing of the TCRbeta CDR3 region, genomic DNA was extracted from the sorted cells. The immunoSEQ Assay was used for sequencing of TCRbeta CDR3 regions. TCRdb stores this immuneACCESS table with in-frame sequences only. Part of the clones is absent; in the studies checked, under half of the shortfall reflects unresolved V genes, and no reason is known for the rest. Counted in this sample were some 82,000 clones; roughly 90% of them appeared once. Of the sample, 2.3% falls within the top ten clones.

The rearrangement joined TRBV30 to TRBJ2-2; TRBD2 fits 8 bases in the junction. Sequenced here: CD4+ or CD8+ T cells sorted from blood, sampled in a trial of the OX40 agonist ivuxolimab. The sequence derives from an adult with an advanced solid tumor such as melanoma, head and neck, liver or kidney cancer. The CDR3 loop reads CAWTPGLGQSGELFF. The DNA is TGTGCCTGGACTCCGGGACTAGGTCAATCCGGGGAGCTGTTTTTT.